Below, one T cell receptor beta chain is given with its context. Its matching antigen is unknown. The CDR3 regions of TCR beta were amplified from RNA transcripts. When the TCR CDR3 underwent first-round RT-PCR, the HTBI primer set was used. TCRdb passed the multiplex PCR reads through MiXCR, listing each CDR3 protein once. The table records around 260,000 distinct CDR3 sequences, 25% to 30% of them present only once. The sample belongs to a study of T cells in Graves' hyperthyroidism and ophthalmopathy. Study-level points and caveats: Blood also held most thyroid clonotypes expanded beyond 0.001. Stable hyperthyroidism was told apart from ophthalmopathy by a model built on 13 V-J features.

Orbital computed tomography and thyroid ultrasound, together with serum TRAb and thyroxine and clinical symptoms, were used for diagnoses. Blood dates from first hyperthyroidism diagnosis, before any ophthalmopathy symptoms. The CDR3 totals 13 residues. V lost 6 bases to trimming and J lost 5 bases, with 13 bases between them. Sequenced material: blood. The genes are TRBV12-3 or TRBV12-4 and TRBJ1-1; D is possibly TRBD1 (5 bases). The clonotype comes from a man between 40 and 49 years old with Graves' hyperthyroidism that later progressed to Graves' ophthalmopathy. CDR3 amino acids: CASSLKGKTEAFF. CDR3 DNA: TGTGCCAGCAGCCTAAAGGGGAAGACTGAAGCTTTCTTT.